Below, 26 T cell receptor beta chains from the same sample are listed, as sequenced in a study of CD8 T cells in ankylosing spondylitis (dated 2017 in TCRdb). Preparation of the library involved 5' RACE. The sequencing machine was an Illumina HiSeq 2500. TCRdb applied fastp at Q25 and MiXCR to the public reads, then kept only in-frame beta chains. Each CDR3 protein appears once, grouped with its most common genes and DNA. Counted in this sample were hundreds of thousands of distinct CDR3 sequences; about 10% of them appeared once. Roughly 23% of the sample is in the top ten clones. Sequenced material: blood, either unsorted or a sorted T cell fraction (not recorded which). The receptors here all came from a male donor with ankylosing spondylitis or in good health (not recorded which).

This clonotype was found a few times. V gene TRBV7-2 combines with J gene TRBJ1-2; unclear D gene. V was trimmed by 2 bases and J by 2 bases, leaving 9 bases between them. CDR1 and CDR2 from the germline V gene are SGHTA and FQGNSA. There are 14 residues in the CDR3. Here the CDR3 DNA reads TGTGCCAGCAGCTTACCCCCGATAAACTATGGCTACACCTTC. This encodes CASSLPPINYGYTF.

This clonotype appeared many times. The chain recombines TRBV12-3 or TRBV12-4 with TRBJ2-1; D might be TRBD2 (7 bases). The CDR3 runs 15 residues. Deletions cut 3 bases from V and 8 bases from J, with 17 bases between. CDR3 bases: TGTGCCAGCAGTTTTTCGGGGGGCGTCGGGGATGAGCAGTTCTTC. Protein sequence: CASSFSGGVGDEQFF.

This clonotype occurred many times. This rearrangement joins TRBV20-1 to TRBJ2-1; D tentatively reads TRBD1 or TRBD2 (6 bases each). This CDR3 has 15 amino acids. The germline V gene encodes CDR1 DFQATT and CDR2 SNEGSKA (reference sequence). Trimming took 0 bases from V and 7 from J, leaving 16 bases between them. CDR3 DNA sequence: TGCAGTGCTAGAGATCCCCGGGGGCGGCCAAATGAGCAGTTCTTC. Its protein product is CSARDPRGRPNEQFF.

This clonotype has ten or more counts. CDR3 residues: CASSIGGDEKLFF. In DNA, the CDR3 is TGCGCCAGCAGCATCGGGGGGGACGAAAAACTGTTTTTT. V and J are TRBV5-1 and TRBJ1-4; D may be TRBD1 (5 bases). V lost 4 bases, J lost 8 bases, and 12 bases lay in between. This CDR3 region has 13 residues. Germline V gene sequence: CDR1 SGHRS, CDR2 YFSETQ.

This clonotype has at least ten counts. V gene TRBV11-1 combines with J gene TRBJ2-1; no reliable D call. CDR3 length: 11 residues. Per germline, CDR1 SGHAT and CDR2 FQDESV (reference sequence). The V gene lost 2 bases and the J gene lost 6 bases, with 2 bases spanning the gap. The CDR3 region is CASSLSNEQFF. CDR3 DNA sequence: TGTGCCAGCAGCTTAAGCAATGAGCAGTTCTTC.

In the case of this clonotype: Given a much more abundant clone one base away, this may be a read error. The V call is TRBV6-5, the J call TRBJ1-1, with no clear D. The germline CDR1 and CDR2 sequences are MNHEY and SVGAGI. V was trimmed by 4 bases and J by 5 bases, leaving 14 bases between them. This CDR3 spans 14 amino acids. The CDR3 here is CASSLRRQSTEAFF. CDR3 coding DNA: TGTGCCAGCAGTTTGCGCAGGCAATCTACTGAAGCTTTCTTT.

The V and J genes are TRBV5-5 and TRBJ1-1; 7 bases are shared with TRBD1. The CDR3 covers 15 residues. Germline V lookup: CDR1 SGHKS, CDR2 YYEKEE (reference sequence). Germline trimming cut 0 bases from V and 5 bases from J; bases unmatched to any gene: 7. This chain's CDR3 is CASSLAAGGATEAFF. The CDR3 DNA sequence: TGTGCCAGCAGCTTGGCGGCAGGGGGTGCGACTGAAGCTTTCTTT. The full variable domain, with the rest looked up from reference TRBV5-5 and TRBJ1-1, is DAGVTQSPTHLIKTRGQQVTLRCSPISGHKSVSWYQQVLGQGPQFIFQYYEKEERGRGNFPDRFSARQFPNYSSELNVNALLLGDSALYLCASSLAAGGATEAFFGQGTRLTVV.

The chain recombines TRBV5-6 with TRBJ2-2; 10 nucleotides match TRBD1. Germline loops: CDR1 SGHDT, CDR2 YYEEEE. V was clipped by 4 bases and J by 6 bases; unmatched bases: 9. CDR3 size: 16 residues. CDR3 protein: CASSPDRGRDSGELFF. The CDR3, as DNA: TGTGCCAGCAGCCCAGACAGGGGGCGAGATTCCGGGGAGCTGTTTTTT.

V and J are TRBV7-2 and TRBJ2-7, with D possibly being TRBD2 (6 bases). Trimming took 5 bases from V and 1 from J, leaving 15 bases between them. CDR1 is SGHTA, CDR2 FQGNSA, per germline. The CDR3 loop spans 15 amino acids. The CDR3 nucleotides are TGTGCCAGCAGCCATGGAGGGATGGAGTCCTACGAGCAGTACTTC. It encodes CASSHGGMESYEQYF.

This clonotype was recorded at least ten times. The chain uses TRBV11-2 and TRBJ2-3; 9 bases map to TRBD2. Trimming took 1 base from V and 2 from J; bases not matched to a gene: 7. CDR1 is SGHAT, CDR2 FQNNGV, per germline. The CDR3 has 17 amino acids. In DNA form, the CDR3 reads TGTGCCAGCAGCTTAGGGAGTAGCGGGGGATACACAGATACGCAGTATTTT. This codes for CASSLGSSGGYTDTQYF.

For the CDR3, the DNA is TGTGCCAGCTCACCACCAACCGCAGGGGCTGGGAACATTCAGTACTTC. As protein: CASSPPTAGAGNIQYF. The rearrangement links TRBV18 to TRBJ2-4; D might be TRBD1 (6 bases). The CDR3 sequence is 16 residues long. CDR1 and CDR2 (germline): KGHSH, LQKENI. V shed 0 bases and J shed 7 bases, with 16 bases lying between them. Full variable domain (remainder filled in from reference TRBV18 and TRBJ2-4): NAGVMQNPRHLVRRRGQEARLRCSPMKGHSHVYWYRQLPEEGLKFMVYLQKENIIDESGMPKERFSAEFPKEGPSILRIQQVVRGDSAAYFCASSPPTAGAGNIQYFGAGTRLSVL.

This clonotype was observed at least ten times. The V call is TRBV29-1, the J call TRBJ1-2, with D unclear. This CDR3 region has 16 residues. V lost 0 bases to trimming and J lost 4 bases, with 18 bases between them. Germline V gene sequence: CDR1 SQVTM, CDR2 ANQGSEA. CDR3 sequence: CSVEDRSAGQGYGYTF. CDR3 DNA sequence: TGCAGCGTTGAAGATCGGTCCGCCGGGCAAGGCTATGGCTACACCTTC.

This clonotype was picked up many times. The V gene is TRBV5-1, the J gene TRBJ2-7; either TRBD1 or TRBD2 may supply D (5 bases each). The ends were cut back, 6 bases at V and 0 bases at J, with 13 bases in the middle. The V gene's germline CDR1 is SGHRS and CDR2 YFSETQ. The CDR3 loop spans 14 amino acids. The CDR3 DNA follows: TGCGCCAGCACAGAATGGGACGGCTCCTACGAGCAGTACTTC. Amino acids: CASTEWDGSYEQYF.

This clonotype was observed many times. The rearrangement links TRBV7-3 to TRBJ2-1, with D hard to call. This CDR3 contains 12 residues. CDR1 and CDR2 (germline): SGHTA, FQGTGA. With 1 base removed from V and 3 bases from J, the gap between germline ends came to 1 base. The CDR3 region has the DNA TGTGCCAGCAGCTTAAACTACAATGAGCAGTTCTTC. It encodes CASSLNYNEQFF.

Ten or more counts support this clonotype. The V gene is TRBV12-3 or TRBV12-4, the J gene TRBJ2-1; 9 bases are a match to TRBD2. The CDR3 length is 16 residues. J lost 6 bases, V lost 2 bases, and 8 bases had no gene match. The CDR3 region is CASSLWGGGAANEQFF. The CDR3, as DNA: TGTGCCAGCAGTTTATGGGGCGGGGGGGCCGCCAATGAGCAGTTCTTC.

This clonotype was seen many times. The chain links TRBV15 to TRBJ1-4; D not certain. CDR1 and CDR2 (germline): LNHNV, YYDKDF (reference sequence). Trimming shortened V by 6 bases and J by 1 base, and 15 bases separated the two germline ends. There are 16 residues in the CDR3. The CDR3 spells CATSADRLGTNEKLFF. The CDR3 DNA sequence: TGTGCCACCAGTGCTGACCGCTTAGGAACTAATGAAAAACTGTTTTTT.

This clonotype has a count of ten or more. The rearrangement joins TRBV12-3 or TRBV12-4 to TRBJ1-5; D is undetermined. With 6 bases removed from V and 2 bases from J, the gap between germline ends came to 5 bases. The CDR3 is 12 amino acids. This CDR3 is CASSLGNQPQHF. CDR3 sequence (DNA): TGTGCCAGCAGCTTGGGCAATCAGCCCCAGCATTTT.

This clonotype was picked up a small number of times. The chain couples TRBV6-1 to TRBJ1-5; D uncertain. The CDR3 has 14 residues. The germline gives CDR1 MNHNS, CDR2 SASEGT. V lost 0 bases to trimming and J lost 4 bases, with 7 bases between them. The CDR3 loop is CASSEAQKNQPQHF. CDR3 in DNA: TGTGCCAGCAGTGAAGCACAGAAGAATCAGCCCCAGCATTTT.

This clonotype was seen many times. The chain employs TRBV20-1 and TRBJ1-5; D is uncertain. Germline CDR1 and CDR2: DFQATT and SNEGSKA (reference sequence). V dropped 0 bases and J dropped 7 bases, with 16 bases sitting between them. The CDR3 loop spans 15 amino acids. CDR3 in DNA: TGCAGTGCTAGAGATTTACGTCAGATAACCCAGCCCCAGCATTTT. This codes for CSARDLRQITQPQHF.

This clonotype occurred many times. The chain combines TRBV20-1 with TRBJ2-3; TRBD1 aligns across 7 bases. Germline V gene sequence: CDR1 DFQATT, CDR2 SNEGSKA (reference sequence). This CDR3 has 15 residues. V lost 6 bases, J lost 2 bases, and 11 bases stayed unmatched. DNA of the CDR3: TGCAGTGCCGAGGGGGCCTATTTCCCCACAGATACGCAGTATTTT. This codes for CSAEGAYFPTDTQYF.

In this sample, this clonotype turned up many times. The chain joins TRBV20-1 to TRBJ1-6; a possible D gene is TRBD1 (5 bases). V lost 7 bases to trimming and J lost 8 bases, with 15 bases between them. Germline lookup yields CDR1 DFQATT and CDR2 SNEGSKA (reference sequence). CDR3 length: 13 amino acids. CDR3 residues: CSGDVIGDSPLHF. The DNA for the CDR3 is TGCAGTGGGGACGTAATCGGGGATTCACCCCTCCACTTT.

The table lists this clonotype with many counts. This sequence joins TRBV28 and TRBJ2-3; D might be TRBD2 (5 bases). Germline lookup yields CDR1 MDHEN and CDR2 SYDVKM. The CDR3 contains 13 residues. V lost 5 bases and J 2 bases, leaving 8 bases between the germline ends. Written as DNA, the CDR3 is TGTGCCAGCAGTAACGGGATCACAGATACGCAGTATTTT. It is translated as CASSNGITDTQYF.

This clonotype was recorded a few times. V gene TRBV7-2 combines with J gene TRBJ2-3; weak D call: TRBD1 (6 bases). The CDR3 is 15 residues long. Deletions cut 3 bases from V and 1 base from J, with 11 bases between. Germline V gene sequence: CDR1 SGHTA, CDR2 FQGNSA. Here the CDR3 reads CASSFWGPGTDTQYF. In nucleotides, the CDR3 is TGTGCCAGCAGCTTTTGGGGGCCGGGCACAGATACGCAGTATTTT.

This clonotype appeared a few times. J is TRBJ1-5 and V is TRBV28; 11 positions match TRBD1. The CDR3 sequence is 15 residues long. Germline assignment: CDR1 MDHEN and CDR2 SYDVKM. The V segment lost 4 bases and the J segment 7 bases; nucleotides outside the gene matches: 6. The CDR3 loop is CASSSGQGAYQPQHF. CDR3 in DNA: TGTGCCAGCAGTTCAGGACAGGGGGCTTACCAGCCCCAGCATTTT.

This clonotype was picked up a small number of times. The rearrangement links TRBV3-1 to TRBJ1-4, with a tentative D call TRBD1 (5 bases). CDR1 and CDR2 from the germline V gene are LGHDT and YNNKEL (reference sequence). The CDR3 is 14 residues long. V dropped 2 bases and J dropped 6 bases, with 10 bases sitting between them. The CDR3 reads CASSQSDTHEKLFF. CDR3 DNA sequence: TGTGCCAGCAGCCAATCGGACACCCATGAAAAACTGTTTTTT.

The table lists this clonotype with many counts. Here the CDR3 reads CASSLTSGGTGRDTQYF. The DNA for the CDR3 is TGCGCCAGCAGCTTGACTAGCGGGGGGACTGGGCGAGATACGCAGTATTTT. J is TRBJ2-3 and V is TRBV5-1; TRBD2 aligns across 12 bases. The V segment lost 1 base and the J segment 5 bases; nucleotides outside the gene matches: 8. The CDR3 length is 17 residues. The V gene's germline CDR1 is SGHRS and CDR2 YFSETQ.